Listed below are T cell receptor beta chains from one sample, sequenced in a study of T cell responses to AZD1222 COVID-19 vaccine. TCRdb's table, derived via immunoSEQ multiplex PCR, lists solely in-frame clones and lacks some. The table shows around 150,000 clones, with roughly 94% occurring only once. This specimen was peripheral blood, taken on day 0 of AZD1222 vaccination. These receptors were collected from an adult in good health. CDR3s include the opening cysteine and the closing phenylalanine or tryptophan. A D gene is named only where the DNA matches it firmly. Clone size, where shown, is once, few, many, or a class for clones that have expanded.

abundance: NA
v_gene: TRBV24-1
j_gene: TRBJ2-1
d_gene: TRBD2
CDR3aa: CATNYSLAGAKCEQFF
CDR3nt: TGTGCCACCAACTACTCTCTAGCGGGCGCTAAATGTGAGCAGTTCTTC

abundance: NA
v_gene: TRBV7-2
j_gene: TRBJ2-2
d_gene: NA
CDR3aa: CASSSNLGLNTGELFF
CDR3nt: TGTGCCAGCAGCTCTAATTTAGGACTGAACACCGGGGAGCTGTTTTTT

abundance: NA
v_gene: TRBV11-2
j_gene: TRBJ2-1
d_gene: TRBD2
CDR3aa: CASSALAGGYNEQFF
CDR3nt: TGTGCCAGCAGCGCACTAGCGGGAGGCTACAATGAGCAGTTCTTC

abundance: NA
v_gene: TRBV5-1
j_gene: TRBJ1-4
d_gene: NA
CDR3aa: CASQGLETNEKLFF
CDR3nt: TGCGCCAGTCAGGGGTTGGAGACTAATGAAAAACTGTTTTTT

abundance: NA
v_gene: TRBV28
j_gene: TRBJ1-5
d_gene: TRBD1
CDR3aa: CASSLFGTGINQPQHF
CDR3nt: TGTGCCAGCAGTTTATTCGGGACAGGGATCAATCAGCCCCAGCATTTT

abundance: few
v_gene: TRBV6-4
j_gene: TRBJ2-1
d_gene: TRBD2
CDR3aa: CASSGLEKQFF
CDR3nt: TGTGCCAGCAGCGGACTAGAAAAGCAGTTCTTC

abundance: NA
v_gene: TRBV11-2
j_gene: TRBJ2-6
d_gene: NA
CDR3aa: CASSPVEVSGANVLTF
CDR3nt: TGTGCCAGCAGTCCTGTTGAGGTCTCTGGGGCCAACGTCCTGACTTTC

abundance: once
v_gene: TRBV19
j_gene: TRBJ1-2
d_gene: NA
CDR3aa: CASSIDTLYGYTF
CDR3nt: TGTGCCAGTAGTATTGACACCCTCTATGGCTACACCTTC

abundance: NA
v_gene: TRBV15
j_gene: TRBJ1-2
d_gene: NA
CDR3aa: CATSRDGPTYGYTF
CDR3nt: TGTGCCACCAGCAGAGATGGTCCAACCTATGGCTACACCTTC

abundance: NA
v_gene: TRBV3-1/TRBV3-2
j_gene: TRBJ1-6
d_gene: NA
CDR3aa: CASSQGGSYNSPLHF
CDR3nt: TGTGCCAGCAGCCAAGGCGGCAGCTATAATTCACCCCTCCACTTT

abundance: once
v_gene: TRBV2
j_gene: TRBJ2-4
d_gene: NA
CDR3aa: CASSENWGGADIQYF
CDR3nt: TGTGCCAGCAGTGAAAATTGGGGGGGCGCGGACATTCAGTACTTC

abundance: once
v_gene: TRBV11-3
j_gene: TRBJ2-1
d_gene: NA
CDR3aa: CASSITSLPSNNEQFF
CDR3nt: TGTGCCAGCAGCATAACCTCCCTCCCTAGTAACAATGAGCAGTTCTTC

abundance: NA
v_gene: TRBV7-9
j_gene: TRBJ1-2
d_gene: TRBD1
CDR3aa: CASSTGGQGGYGYTF
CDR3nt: TGTGCCAGCAGCACCGGCGGACAGGGCGGCTATGGCTACACCTTC

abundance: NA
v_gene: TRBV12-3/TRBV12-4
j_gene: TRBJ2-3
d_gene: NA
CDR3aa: CASSLKGVDTQYF
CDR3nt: TGTGCCAGCAGTTTAAAAGGGGTGGATACGCAGTATTTT

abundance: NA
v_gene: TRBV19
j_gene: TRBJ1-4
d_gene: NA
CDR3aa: CASSMSPRGTTTNEKLFF
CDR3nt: TGTGCCAGTAGTATGAGCCCGCGGGGCACGACAACTAATGAAAAACTGTTTTTT

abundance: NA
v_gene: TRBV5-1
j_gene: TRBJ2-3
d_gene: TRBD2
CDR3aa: CASSLSSGSGTDTQYF
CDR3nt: TGCGCCAGCAGCTTGAGTAGCGGGAGTGGGACAGATACGCAGTATTTT

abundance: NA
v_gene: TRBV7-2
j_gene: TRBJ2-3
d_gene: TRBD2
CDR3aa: CASSLGLAGVVDTQYF
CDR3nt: TGTGCCAGCAGCTTAGGACTAGCGGGAGTGGTAGATACGCAGTATTTT

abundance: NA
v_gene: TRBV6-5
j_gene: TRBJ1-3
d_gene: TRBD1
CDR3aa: CASSRQGSGNTIYF
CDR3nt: TGTGCCAGCAGCCGACAGGGCTCTGGAAACACCATATATTTT

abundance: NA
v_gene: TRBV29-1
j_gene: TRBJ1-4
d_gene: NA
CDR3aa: CSVEWGSGKLFF
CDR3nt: TGCAGCGTTGAATGGGGGAGCGGAAAACTGTTTTTT

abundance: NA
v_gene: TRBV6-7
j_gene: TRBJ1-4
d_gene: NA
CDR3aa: CASSYRSLRGDLGDDEKLFF
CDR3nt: TGTGCCAGCAGTTACCGGTCCCTCCGGGGTGACCTTGGGGATGATGAAAAACTGTTTTTT

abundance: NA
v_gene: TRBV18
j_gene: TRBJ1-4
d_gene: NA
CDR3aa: CASSEWALNEKLFF
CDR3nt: TGTGCCAGCTCTGAATGGGCCCTTAATGAAAAACTGTTTTTT

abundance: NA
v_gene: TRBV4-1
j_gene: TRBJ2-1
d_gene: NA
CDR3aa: CASSQDYPRHNEQFF
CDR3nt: TGCGCCAGCAGCCAAGATTACCCCCGGCACAATGAGCAGTTCTTC

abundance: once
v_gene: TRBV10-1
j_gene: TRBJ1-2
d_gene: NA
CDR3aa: CARHRAVVYGYTF
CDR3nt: TGCGCCAGACATCGGGCTGTGGTCTATGGCTACACCTTC

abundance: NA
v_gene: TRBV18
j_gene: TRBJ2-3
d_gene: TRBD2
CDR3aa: CASSPPGTIFSDTQYF
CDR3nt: TGTGCCAGCTCACCACCGGGGACTATTTTTTCAGATACGCAGTATTTT

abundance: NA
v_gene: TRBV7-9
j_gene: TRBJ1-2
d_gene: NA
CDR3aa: CASSTELGSGGGYTF
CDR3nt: TGTGCCAGCAGCACGGAATTGGGGTCCGGGGGTGGCTACACCTTC

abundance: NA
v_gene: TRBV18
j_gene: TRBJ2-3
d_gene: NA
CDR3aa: CASSPPTDTQYF
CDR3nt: TGTGCCAGCTCACCACCCACAGATACGCAGTATTTT

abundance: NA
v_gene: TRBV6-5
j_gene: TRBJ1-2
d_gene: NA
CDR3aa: CASSYWSGSNYGYTF
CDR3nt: TGTGCCAGCAGTTACTGGTCCGGGTCTAACTATGGCTACACCTTC

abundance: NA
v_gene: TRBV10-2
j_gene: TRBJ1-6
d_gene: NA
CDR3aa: CASSPSAYSPLHF
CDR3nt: TGCGCCAGCAGTCCCAGTGCCTATTCACCCCTCCACTTT

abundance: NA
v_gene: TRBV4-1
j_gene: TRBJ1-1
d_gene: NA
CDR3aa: CASSPPWNTEAFF
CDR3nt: TGCGCCAGCAGCCCCCCTTGGAACACTGAAGCTTTCTTT

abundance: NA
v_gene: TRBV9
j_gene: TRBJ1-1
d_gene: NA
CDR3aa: CASSVYDTEAFF
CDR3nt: TGTGCCAGCAGCGTTTATGACACTGAAGCTTTCTTT

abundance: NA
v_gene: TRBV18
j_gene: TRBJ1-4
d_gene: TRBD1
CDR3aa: CASSRAGTGSEKLFF
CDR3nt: TGTGCCAGCTCACGTGCCGGGACAGGGAGTGAAAAACTGTTTTTT

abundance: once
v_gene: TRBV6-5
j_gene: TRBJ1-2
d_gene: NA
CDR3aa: CASSGTNHGYTF
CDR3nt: TGTGCCAGCAGCGGAACCAATCATGGCTACACCTTC

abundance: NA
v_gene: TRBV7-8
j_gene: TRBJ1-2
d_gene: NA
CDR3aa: CASSRTTGGGYTF
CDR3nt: TGTGCCAGCAGCCGAACAACAGGAGGTGGCTACACCTTC

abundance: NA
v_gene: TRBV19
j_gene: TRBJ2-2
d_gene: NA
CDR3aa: CASRPWTENTGELFF
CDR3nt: TGTGCCAGTAGACCCTGGACAGAGAACACCGGGGAGCTGTTTTTT

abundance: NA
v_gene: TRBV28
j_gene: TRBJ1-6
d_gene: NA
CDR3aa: CASRPLRPARDSPLHF
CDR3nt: TGTGCCAGCAGACCGCTACGTCCGGCTAGGGATTCACCCCTCCACTTT

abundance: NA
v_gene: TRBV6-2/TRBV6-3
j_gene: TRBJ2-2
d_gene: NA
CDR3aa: CASSYRPEAGELFF
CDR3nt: TGTGCCAGCAGTTACCGGCCAGAGGCCGGGGAGCTGTTTTTT

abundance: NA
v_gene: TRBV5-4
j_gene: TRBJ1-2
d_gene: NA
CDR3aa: CASSSMTTNYGYTF
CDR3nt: TGTGCCAGCAGCTCGATGACCACTAACTATGGCTACACCTTC

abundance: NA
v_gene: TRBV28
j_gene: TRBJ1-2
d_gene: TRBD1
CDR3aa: CASSSIGQGGYGYTF
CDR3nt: TGTGCCAGCAGTTCGATCGGACAGGGTGGGTATGGCTACACCTTC

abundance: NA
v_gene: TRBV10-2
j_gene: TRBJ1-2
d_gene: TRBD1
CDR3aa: CASSADRAYGYTF
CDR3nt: TGCGCCAGCAGTGCGGACAGGGCGTATGGCTACACCTTC

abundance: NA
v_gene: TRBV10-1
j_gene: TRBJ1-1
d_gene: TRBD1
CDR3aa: CARLPRTGDRTEAFF
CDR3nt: TGCGCCAGGTTACCCAGGACAGGGGACCGGACTGAAGCTTTCTTT

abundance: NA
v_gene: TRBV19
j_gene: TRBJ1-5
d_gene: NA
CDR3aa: CASSIGDRINQPQHF
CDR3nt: TGTGCCAGTAGTATAGGGGACCGAATAAATCAGCCCCAGCATTTT

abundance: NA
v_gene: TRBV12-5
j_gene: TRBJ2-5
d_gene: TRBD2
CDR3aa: CASGNRLAGKETQYF
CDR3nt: TGTGCTAGTGGGAATAGACTAGCGGGAAAGGAGACCCAGTACTTC

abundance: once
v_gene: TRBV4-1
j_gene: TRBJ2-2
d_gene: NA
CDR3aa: CASSQVGAGELFF
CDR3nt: TGCGCCAGCAGCCAAGTAGGGGCCGGGGAGCTGTTTTTT

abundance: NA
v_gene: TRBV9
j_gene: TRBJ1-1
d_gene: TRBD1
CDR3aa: CASSVGEGARAFF
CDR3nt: TGTGCCAGCAGCGTAGGGGAGGGGGCGCGGGCTTTCTTT

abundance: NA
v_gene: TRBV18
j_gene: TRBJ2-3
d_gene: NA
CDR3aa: CASSPIASTDTQYF
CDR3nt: TGTGCCAGCTCACCTATAGCTAGCACAGATACGCAGTATTTT